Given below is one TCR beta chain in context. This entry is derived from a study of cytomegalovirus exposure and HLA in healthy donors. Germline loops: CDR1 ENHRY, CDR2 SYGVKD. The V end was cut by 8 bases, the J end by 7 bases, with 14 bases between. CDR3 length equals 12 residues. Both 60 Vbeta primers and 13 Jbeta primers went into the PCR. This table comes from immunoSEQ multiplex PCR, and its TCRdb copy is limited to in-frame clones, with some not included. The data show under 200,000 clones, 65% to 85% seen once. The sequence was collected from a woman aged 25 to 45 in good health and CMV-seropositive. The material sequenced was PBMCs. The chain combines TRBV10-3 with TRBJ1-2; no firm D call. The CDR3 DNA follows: TGTGCCATCCGGGTCTCGGATCTTGGCTACACCTTC. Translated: CAIRVSDLGYTF.